This TCR beta chain was identified in a study of blood T cell repertoires in COVID-19 (dated by TCRdb to 2018 to 2020). Notes on the research overall: Collaborator samples came from the United States, Italy and Spain and covered acute and convalescent phases of COVID-19. The material from the prospective study consisted of cDNA or gDNA derived from T cells, B-cell-depleted T cells, or PBMCs. Sample metadata almost always included a de-identified subject ID, COVID-19 status, age in years and sex. Subjects who had been exposed to COVID-19, were actively infected with it, or had recovered from it provided the deeply sampled blood TCRbeta repertoires that made up the dataset. Where HLA class I and class II types were available, the types were taken from metadata supplied by the sample provider, not from assay-based typing. The repertoires were made available in a free public database intended to serve as a resource for research on the immune response to SARS-CoV-2. Samples came from the ongoing ImmuneRACE study (first 160 participants) plus 1,254 subjects from 6 global collaborators.

The CDR3 covers 12 residues, taking in both the cysteine and the phenylalanine. The sequence is cut down to CDR3 DNA, 36 bases in frame from base 1. The trim is 5 bases for V and 7 bases for J, with a gap of 11 bases between the germline ends. CDR1 and CDR2 were assigned from the germline V gene as MNHEY and SVGEGT. This clone was found once. Its antigen specificity is not known. The record has no base qualities; no much larger clone is one base away. Collaborating institutions collected whole blood in K2EDTA tubes following their own protocols. For TCRbeta analysis, collaborators shipped samples as frozen whole blood, isolated PBMCs, or DNA extracted from either of those sample types. TCRbeta CDR3 regions were amplified from genomic DNA by means of the immunoSEQ Assay, a bias-controlled multiplex PCR. As for the original processing: The number of nucleated cells in each sample was estimated from the amplification of reference gene primers within the assay. To quantify the absolute abundance of each unique TCRbeta CDR3 rearrangement, sequence reads were collapsed and filtered. For each sample, productive Simpson clonality was calculated by taking the square root of Simpson's diversity index across productive rearrangements. As stored in TCRdb, this immuneACCESS dataset retains in-frame rearrangements with V and J assigned. A fraction of the clones does not appear; measured against another copy, unresolved V genes explain less than half of the discrepancy, and the remainder lacks a known reason. The V and J calls and clone size are taken from that table; D and trimming were inferred from the DNA. Present in this sample are over 200,000 clones, more than 65% of which were seen just once. The ten largest clones take up approximately 4.4% of the sample.

The paper as a whole reports these results and caveats: The amount of clinical and demographic metadata varied by source and participant and was provided uncurated.

Sequencing used peripheral blood. The clonotype was recovered from a man between 50 and 59 years old with active or convalescent COVID-19. The chain was built from TRBV6-2 or TRBV6-3 and TRBJ2-5; the D gene assignment is ambiguous. The base sequence is TGTGCCAGCAGTGCCACGGGTCGGACCCAGTACTTC. Its protein reads: CASSATGRTQYF.